What follows are 30 T cell receptor beta chains derived from one specimen sequenced in a study of cytomegalovirus exposure and HLA in healthy donors. Researchers ran the PCR with 60 Vbeta and 13 Jbeta primers. The table came from immunoSEQ multiplex PCR; TCRdb's copy has only in-frame clones and leaves some out. The table lists about 140,000 clones, approximately 82% of them singletons. What was sequenced was PBMCs. The receptors come from a woman between 40 and 50 years old in good health and CMV-seronegative.

The rearrangement uses TRBV29-1 and TRBJ1-1, with a tentative D call TRBD1 (5 bases). V lost 1 base and J lost 3, with 15 bases in between. This CDR3 has 15 amino acids. The germline V gene has CDR1 SQVTM and CDR2 ANQGSEA. The CDR3 spells CSVEGGRARDTEAFF. The CDR3 DNA is TGCAGCGTTGAAGGGGGGAGGGCTAGGGACACTGAAGCTTTCTTT.

The rearrangement joins TRBV5-1 to TRBJ2-2; 8 bases agree with TRBD2. J was trimmed by 7 bases and V by 1 base; bases with no gene match: 12. The CDR3 loop spans 17 amino acids. CDR1 is SGHRS and CDR2 is YFSETQ in the germline V gene. The CDR3 loop is CASSLTSGGVVGGELFF. DNA for the CDR3: TGCGCCAGCAGCTTGACTAGCGGAGGCGTCGTCGGCGGGGAGCTGTTTTTT.

The count of this clone is one. The CDR3 DNA is TGTGCCAGCAGTGATGGTTGGGACAGGGGGCGCTTGTTTAGGCAGCCCCAGCATTTT. Its translation is CASSDGWDRGRLFRQPQHF. This sequence joins TRBV6-1 and TRBJ1-5, with TRBD1 matching over 12 bases. This CDR3 is 19 amino acids long. CDR1 is MNHNS and CDR2 is SASEGT in the germline V gene. The J segment lost 7 bases and the V segment lost 3 bases, leaving 16 bases of the junction unmatched.

This chain links TRBV7-9 with TRBJ1-4, with TRBD1 as a possible D gene (6 bases). Deletions cut 5 bases from V and 7 bases from J, with 11 bases between. This CDR3 has 13 amino acids. The germline V gene encodes CDR1 SEHNR and CDR2 FQNEAQ (reference sequence). CDR3 in DNA: TGTGCCAGCAGCACTACAGGGAGTGAAAAACTGTTTTTT. Protein product: CASSTTGSEKLFF.

The chain employs TRBV5-6 and TRBJ2-7, with 9 bases lining up with TRBD1. The CDR3 has 15 amino acids. After removal of 3 bases from V and 2 bases from J, the junction contained 6 bases not matched to a gene. In germline, CDR1 is SGHDT, CDR2 YYEEEE. The CDR3 nucleotides are TGTGCCAGCAGCTATCCGGGACAGGGAGCCTACGAGCAGTACTTC. It is translated as CASSYPGQGAYEQYF.

This chain connects TRBV5-3 to TRBJ1-2, with 9 positions matching TRBD1. Being an ORF, TRBV5-3 has a function that is uncertain. Losses at the gene ends were 4 bases for V and 7 bases for J; bases not matched to a gene: 11. The CDR3 runs 15 residues. The CDR3 DNA reads TGTGCCAGAAGCGGGACTCGGGGGACAGGGACTGGCTACACCTTC. Encoded protein: CARSGTRGTGTGYTF.

In its sample, this clone was seen a few times. The chain has TRBV5-1 and TRBJ1-1; perhaps TRBD1 as D (5 bases). From germline, CDR1 is SGHRS and CDR2 YFSETQ. The V end was cut by 1 base, the J end by 3 bases, with 13 bases between. The CDR3 is 15 residues long. CDR3: CASSLLLGGDTEAFF. DNA for the CDR3: TGCGCCAGCAGCTTGTTATTGGGGGGAGACACTGAAGCTTTCTTT.

The chain uses TRBV2 and TRBJ2-5, with 7 bases lining up with TRBD1. The assigned J gene may be wrong: the sequence end matches TRBJ2-7 better. The CDR3 is 13 residues long. CDR1 is SNHLY, CDR2 FYNNEI, per germline. Written as DNA, the CDR3 is TGTGCCAGCACCAGTGGGACAGCCTACGAGCAGTACTTC. Its protein is CASTSGTAYEQYF.

The genes are TRBV7-8 and TRBJ2-7, with 9 positions matching TRBD1. Germline lookup yields CDR1 SGHVS and CDR2 FQNEAQ. The CDR3 spans 18 residues. The V and J ends lost 2 bases and 2 bases, in that order; junction bases with no gene match: 13. This CDR3 is CASSLIPGQGGIAYEQYF. In DNA form, the CDR3 reads TGTGCCAGCAGCTTAATCCCGGGACAGGGCGGTATCGCCTACGAGCAGTACTTC.

The rearrangement joins TRBV5-1 to TRBJ2-2; 7 nucleotides agree with TRBD1. This CDR3 contains 14 residues. The V gene end was trimmed by 5 bases and the J gene end by 4 bases; junction bases not matched to a gene: 5. The germline gives CDR1 SGHRS, CDR2 YFSETQ. CDR3 DNA: TGCGCCAGCAGTCGGGACAGTGGCACCGGGGAGCTGTTTTTT. It specifies CASSRDSGTGELFF.

The rearrangement links TRBV9 to TRBJ2-7; TRBD2 aligns across 10 bases. The CDR3 covers 15 residues. The trim removed 7 bases at V and 3 bases at J, leaving 10 bases unmatched. Per germline, CDR1 SGDLS and CDR2 YYNGEE. The CDR3 loop reads CASGPGLAEYYEQYF. DNA of the CDR3: TGTGCCAGCGGCCCCGGACTAGCGGAATACTACGAGCAGTACTTC.

DNA for the CDR3: TGCGCCAGCAGCCAAGGTCCTCGAAGGGCTAGCGGGAGGGGTGATGAGCAGTTCTTC. This encodes CASSQGPRRASGRGDEQFF. The chain links TRBV4-3 to TRBJ2-1, with 12 bases aligning to TRBD2. Trimming removed 1 base from V and 8 bases from J; junction bases left unmatched: 15. Germline loops: CDR1 LGHNA, CDR2 YSLEER. The length of the CDR3 is 19 residues.

V is TRBV28 and J is TRBJ1-5; no reliable D call. The V end was cut by 1 base, the J end by 10 bases, with 11 bases between. This CDR3 spans 13 amino acids. The germline V gene has CDR1 MDHEN and CDR2 SYDVKM. CDR3 sequence: CASSLSLSLPQHF. CDR3 DNA: TGTGCCAGCAGTTTATCCCTCTCCCTACCCCAGCATTTT.

V is TRBV5-1 and J is TRBJ2-3; weak D call: TRBD1 (6 bases). Germline values: CDR1 SGHRS, CDR2 YFSETQ. V was cut by 2 bases and J by 5 bases, with 12 bases left in between. The CDR3 loop spans 14 amino acids. The CDR3 sequence: CASSLNRVVDTQYF. CDR3 coding DNA: TGCGCCAGCAGCTTAAACAGGGTAGTAGATACGCAGTATTTT.

The V and J genes are TRBV10-2 and TRBJ2-7; 7 bases match TRBD1. The CDR3 totals 14 residues. V shed 6 bases, J shed 2 bases, and the junction held 7 bases outside the gene matches. Germline V gene sequence: CDR1 WSHSY, CDR2 SAAADI. CDR3 bases: TGCGCCAGCAGCACCCGGGACAGAGCCTACGAGCAGTACTTC. This encodes CASSTRDRAYEQYF.

V usage is TRBV6-1 and J usage is TRBJ2-3, with no clear D. CDR1 is MNHNS and CDR2 is SASEGT in the germline V gene. This CDR3 contains 14 residues. Between the trimmed V and J ends, which lost 4 bases and 2 bases, there was a span of 10 bases. CDR3 nucleotides: TGTGCCAGCAGTGTCCGGTCGCCCACAGATACGCAGTATTTT. This encodes CASSVRSPTDTQYF.

This clone has a single count. This rearrangement joins TRBV6-4 to TRBJ2-1; 8 bases are shared with TRBD2. The CDR3 runs 15 residues. From germline, CDR1 is MRHNA and CDR2 SNTAGT. J gave up 0 bases and V 10 bases, and 8 bases lay outside the gene matches. CDR3 sequence: CATSGGSGSYNEQFF. Written as DNA, the CDR3 is TGTGCCACCTCGGGAGGGTCGGGCTCCTACAATGAGCAGTTCTTC.

This chain uses TRBV7-6 with TRBJ1-3; TRBD1 matches 7 bases. V lost 3 bases to trimming and J lost 2 bases; unmatched junction nucleotides: 7. This CDR3 is built from 16 residues. CDR1 SGHVS and CDR2 FNYEAQ come from the germline V gene. The CDR3 region is CASSFHLDRAGNTIYF. The CDR3 bases are TGTGCCAGCAGCTTCCATCTAGACAGGGCTGGAAACACCATATATTTT.

The chain joins TRBV19 to TRBJ1-4, with 8 bases aligning to TRBD1. The CDR3 is 15 amino acids. V trimming: 5 bases; J trimming: 3 bases; junction bases outside the gene matches: 5. Germline lookup yields CDR1 LNHDA and CDR2 SQIVND (reference sequence). The CDR3 loop reads CASSAGQGPNEKLFF. The CDR3 nucleotides read TGTGCCAGTAGTGCCGGACAGGGACCTAATGAAAAACTGTTTTTT.

The chain combines TRBV4-1 with TRBJ2-7; 7 bases fit TRBD2. CDR1 and CDR2 from the germline V gene are MGHRA and YSYEKL. The length of the CDR3 is 14 residues. Losses at the gene ends were 1 base for V and 3 bases for J; bases not matched to a gene: 3. As DNA, the CDR3 is TGCGCCAGCAGCCAAGCTCTAGCGGACTACGAGCAGTACTTC. This gives the protein CASSQALADYEQYF.

The chain links TRBV15 to TRBJ2-1; the match to TRBD2 covers 7 bases. V shed 5 bases and J 4 bases; nucleotides not matched to a gene: 11. Germline V CDR1 and CDR2: LNHNV, YYDKDF (reference sequence). CDR3 length equals 16 residues. The CDR3 reads CATSVTTSLSYNEQFF. CDR3 coding DNA: TGTGCCACCAGCGTGACGACTAGCTTGTCATACAATGAGCAGTTCTTC.

This chain links TRBV11-3 with TRBJ2-1, with 9 bases that match TRBD2. The germline V gene encodes CDR1 SGHNT and CDR2 YENEEA. The CDR3 length is 15 residues. V shed 1 base, J shed 6 bases, and the junction held 4 bases outside the gene matches. CDR3 DNA sequence: TGTGCCAGCAGCTTAGTACTAGCGGGCCCCAATGAGCAGTTCTTC. Its translation is CASSLVLAGPNEQFF.

The chain joins TRBV5-8 to TRBJ2-1, with a tentative D call TRBD2 (6 bases). Germline V gene sequence: CDR1 SGHTS, CDR2 YDEGEE. The CDR3 length is 16 residues. V lost 8 bases to trimming and J lost 0 bases, with 18 bases between them. The CDR3 loop reads CASIADPMSSYNEQFF. The DNA of the CDR3 is TGTGCCAGTATAGCGGACCCTATGAGCTCCTACAATGAGCAGTTCTTC.

This sequence joins TRBV27 and TRBJ2-3; weak D call: TRBD2 (6 bases). The CDR3 is 15 amino acids. Per germline, CDR1 MNHEY and CDR2 SMNVEV (reference sequence). The V end was cut by 7 bases, the J end by 9 bases, with 23 bases between. CDR3 in amino acids: CASKREFTFVGTQYF. CDR3 sequence (DNA): TGTGCCAGCAAACGGGAGTTTACATTCGTCGGCACGCAGTATTTT.

J is TRBJ2-1 and V is TRBV7-8, with 10 positions matching TRBD1. The V gene's germline CDR1 is SGHVS and CDR2 FQNEAQ. This CDR3 region has 17 residues. After removal of 0 bases from V and 3 bases from J, the junction contained 5 bases not matched to a gene. The CDR3 DNA reads TGTGCCAGCAGCTTAGCGCCGGGACAGGGGTTCTACAATGAGCAGTTCTTC. Translation gives CASSLAPGQGFYNEQFF. Variable domain in full (rest from reference TRBV7-8 and TRBJ2-1): GAGVSQSPRYKVAKRGQDVALRCDPISGHVSLFWYQQALGQGPEFLTYFQNEAQLDKSGLPSDRFFAERPEGSVSTLKIQRTQQEDSAVYLCASSLAPGQGFYNEQFFGPGTRLTVL.

The genes are TRBV4-3 and TRBJ2-3; the match to TRBD2 covers 11 bases. This CDR3 is 16 amino acids long. V shed 0 bases and J 3 bases; nucleotides not matched to a gene: 2. Germline CDR1 is LGHNA and CDR2 is YSLEER. Written as DNA, the CDR3 is TGCGCCAGCAGCCAAGACCTAGCGGGAGGTACAGATACGCAGTATTTT. Amino acids: CASSQDLAGGTDTQYF.

The chain links TRBV5-1 to TRBJ2-1, with 7 bases fitting TRBD2. J lost 3 bases, V lost 1 base, and 7 bases had no gene match. The CDR3 runs 16 residues. Germline V CDR1 and CDR2: SGHRS, YFSETQ. For the CDR3, the DNA is TGCGCCAGCAGCTTGCTAAGGGAGGGCCTCTACAATGAGCAGTTCTTC. Protein sequence: CASSLLREGLYNEQFF.

This chain uses TRBV6-6 with TRBJ2-1, with TRBD2 as a possible D gene (7 bases). The CDR3 is made up of 15 amino acids. Germline loops: CDR1 MNHNY, CDR2 SVGAGI (reference sequence). Trimming pared 4 bases from V and 5 bases from J, leaving 15 bases between. In nucleotides, the CDR3 is TGTGCCAGCAGTTTGGACTGGCGGGGGCACAATGAGCAGTTCTTC. Protein: CASSLDWRGHNEQFF.

This chain links TRBV30 with TRBJ1-1; the match to TRBD1 covers 7 bases. The V segment lost 4 bases and the J segment 2 bases; nucleotides outside the gene matches: 10. This CDR3 has 15 residues. Germline CDR1 and CDR2: GTSNPN and SVGIG (reference sequence). The DNA for the CDR3 is TGTGCCTGGAAGCTGACAGGGTCGGAAAACACTGAAGCTTTCTTT. Its protein product is CAWKLTGSENTEAFF.

J is TRBJ2-7 and V is TRBV5-4, with 8 bases aligning to TRBD2. The V and J ends lost 0 bases and 5 bases, in that order; junction bases with no gene match: 10. CDR1 and CDR2 (germline): SGHNT, YYREEE (reference sequence). The CDR3 totals 16 residues. CDR3 sequence: CASSLGALAETDEQYF. The CDR3 DNA reads as TGTGCCAGCAGCTTGGGTGCACTAGCGGAAACTGACGAGCAGTACTTC.